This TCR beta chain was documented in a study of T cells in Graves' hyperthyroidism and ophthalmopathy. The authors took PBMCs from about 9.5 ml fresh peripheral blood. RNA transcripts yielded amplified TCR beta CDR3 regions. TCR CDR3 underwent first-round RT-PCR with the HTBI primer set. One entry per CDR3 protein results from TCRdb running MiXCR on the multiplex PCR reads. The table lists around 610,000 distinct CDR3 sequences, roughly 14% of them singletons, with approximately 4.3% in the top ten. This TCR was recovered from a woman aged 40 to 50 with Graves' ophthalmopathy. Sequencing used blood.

The CDR3 sequence is CASSLELTNTEAFF. The CDR3 DNA reads TGTGCCAGCAGCCTCGAGTTAACGAACACTGAAGCTTTCTTT. The rearrangement links TRBV5-6 to TRBJ1-1; D is undetermined. Germline V gene data show CDR1 as SGHDT and CDR2 as YYEEEE. The CDR3 consists of 14 residues. Trimming cost V 4 bases and J 1 base, with 11 bases left between them.